The 15 T cell receptor beta chains reported below all come from one sample, sequenced in a study of PD-1 blockade in classical Hodgkin lymphoma (dated by TCRdb to between 2020 and 2021). The library was generated by the immunoSEQ multiplex PCR assay. TCRdb limited this immuneACCESS table to in-frame rearrangements with V and J called. A share of clones is missing; checked studies link under half to unresolved V genes, and the rest is unexplained. The sample table records 2,000 to 2,500 clones; more than 80% of these occur just once. The biggest ten clones account for roughly 25% of the sample. What the time point label conveys for this sample: cycle 1 day 1 (C1D1), immediately before nivolumab initiation. Relapse after autologous stem cell transplantation had occurred in all trial patients, and cohorts A, B and C were distinguished by prior brentuximab vedotin exposure. This specimen was peripheral blood mononuclear cells (PBMCs), taken at baseline. Source of these receptors: a human donor with classical Hodgkin lymphoma.

This chain joins TRBV6-5 and TRBJ1-6; D is possibly TRBD1 (5 bases). CDR3 length: 15 amino acids. The germline V gene encodes CDR1 MNHEY and CDR2 SVGAGI. The V end lost 4 bases, the J end lost 8 bases, and 15 bases lay between the germline ends. CDR3 DNA: TGTGCCAGCAGTTTTGGCTCAGGGATTGATTCACCCCTCCACTTT. It translates to CASSFGSGIDSPLHF.

The chain is built from TRBV10-3 and TRBJ1-5; possible D gene TRBD1, 6 bases. The CDR3 is made up of 14 amino acids. From germline, CDR1 is ENHRY and CDR2 SYGVKD. With 3 bases removed from V and 6 bases from J, the gap between germline ends came to 12 bases. The DNA of the CDR3 is TGTGCCATCAGTGACCAGGCAGGGGTTCAGCCCCAGCATTTT. It specifies CAISDQAGVQPQHF.

The chain carries TRBV18 and TRBJ1-2; D not resolved. Between the trimmed V and J ends, which lost 3 bases and 2 bases, there was a span of 13 bases. CDR3 size: 15 residues. The germline V gene encodes CDR1 KGHSH and CDR2 LQKENI. The CDR3 sequence is CASSPYPRLNYGYTF. The CDR3 bases are TGTGCCAGCTCACCGTATCCGCGTTTGAACTATGGCTACACCTTC. The full variable domain, with the rest looked up from reference TRBV18 and TRBJ1-2, is NAGVMQNPRHLVRRRGQEARLRCSPMKGHSHVYWYRQLPEEGLKFMVYLQKENIIDESGMPKERFSAEFPKEGPSILRIQQVVRGDSAAYFCASSPYPRLNYGYTFGSGTRLTVV.

The CDR3: CASRGTGHDNSPLHF. CDR3 nucleotide sequence: TGTGCCAGCAGAGGGACAGGGCACGATAATTCACCCCTCCACTTT. V gene TRBV6-5 combines with J gene TRBJ1-6, with TRBD1 matching 9 bases. The junction had 5 bases not matched to a gene; V was cut back by 6 bases and J by 5 bases. CDR1 MNHEY and CDR2 SVGAGI come from the germline V gene. CDR3 length equals 15 residues.

The chain combines TRBV28 with TRBJ1-2; 7 positions match TRBD1. The CDR3 runs to 14 residues. J lost 5 bases, V lost 1 base, and 4 bases had no gene match. Germline-derived CDR1 and CDR2 are MDHEN and SYDVKM. The CDR3 DNA reads as TGTGCCAGCAGTTTATCAGAGGGGGCGTATGGCTACACCTTC. Protein product: CASSLSEGAYGYTF.

V and J are TRBV18 and TRBJ1-2; 12 nucleotides line up with TRBD1. The V and J ends lost 5 bases and 3 bases, in that order; junction bases with no gene match: 13. The CDR3 runs to 18 residues. The germline CDR1 and CDR2 sequences are KGHSH and LQKENI. CDR3 protein: CASSSSPGTGGDDYGYTF. In nucleotides, the CDR3 is TGTGCCAGCTCATCATCCCCCGGGACAGGGGGCGATGACTATGGCTACACCTTC.

The gene calls are TRBV6-5 and TRBJ2-3; TRBD1 agrees at 8 bases. Per the germline V gene, CDR1 is MNHEY and CDR2 is SVGAGI. The ends lost 0 bases at V and 8 bases at J; junction bases unmatched: 10. This CDR3 region has 16 residues. Written as DNA, the CDR3 is TGTGCCAGCAGTTACTCGAGCGGACAGGGTGGGAGTACGCAGTATTTT. This codes for CASSYSSGQGGSTQYF.

V gene TRBV7-5 combines with J gene TRBJ1-1. TRBV7-5 is noted as a pseudogene. This CDR3 has 14 residues. The CDR3 DNA follows: TGTGTCAGAAGCCCGCCGGGACGGTCGACTGAAGCTTTCTTT. Its protein product is CVRSPPGRSTEAFF.

The table lists this clone with a count of one. The chain couples TRBV9 to TRBJ2-3, with 7 bases that match TRBD2. The CDR3 is made up of 14 amino acids. Germline CDR1 is SGDLS and CDR2 is YYNGEE. Trimming took 3 bases from V and 2 from J; bases not matched to a gene: 3. The CDR3 DNA reads TGTGCCAGCAGCGCGGGGGGACTCACAGATACGCAGTATTTT. Translating it yields CASSAGGLTDTQYF.

In its sample, this clone was seen once. The chain combines TRBV12-5 with TRBJ2-1; TRBD2 agrees at 13 bases. Germline V gene sequence: CDR1 LGHNT, CDR2 FRNRAP. Trimming at V came to 1 base and at J to 8 bases, leaving 2 bases not matched to a gene. The CDR3 is 15 residues long. DNA of the CDR3: TGTGCTAGTGGTTTGGGGACTAGCGGGAGACATGAGCAGTTCTTC. This codes for CASGLGTSGRHEQFF.

This chain joins TRBV4-3 and TRBJ2-1; D gene unclear. Trimming shortened V by 0 bases and J by 0 bases, and 6 bases separated the two germline ends. Germline CDR1 LGHNA, CDR2 YSLEER. This CDR3 spans 15 amino acids. For the CDR3, the DNA is TGCGCCAGCAGCCAAGACTGGAGCTCCTACAATGAGCAGTTCTTC. This sequence encodes CASSQDWSSYNEQFF.

This clone was counted a single time. The chain has TRBV27 and TRBJ2-7, with 7 bases fitting TRBD1. The V gene end was trimmed by 5 bases and the J gene end by 2 bases; junction bases not matched to a gene: 3. Germline loops: CDR1 MNHEY, CDR2 SMNVEV (reference sequence). The CDR3 covers 13 residues. CDR3 sequence reads: CASSMGQTYEQYF. The CDR3 region has the DNA TGTGCCAGCAGTATGGGACAGACCTACGAGCAGTACTTC.

The genes are TRBV19 and TRBJ2-1, with 8 bases aligning to TRBD2. V dropped 4 bases and J dropped 0; count of bases not matched to a gene: 2. CDR1 is LNHDA and CDR2 is SQIVND in the germline V gene (reference sequence). CDR3 length: 15 residues. The CDR3 region is CASSTGTSSYNEQFF. The CDR3 DNA reads as TGTGCCAGTAGTACCGGGACTAGCTCCTACAATGAGCAGTTCTTC.

The chain's CDR3 is CASSSLAGGNNEQFF. CDR3 DNA sequence: TGTGCCAGCAGCTCCCTAGCGGGGGGGAACAATGAGCAGTTCTTC. The chain employs TRBV11-2 and TRBJ2-1; 12 nucleotides align to TRBD2. CDR1 is SGHAT, CDR2 FQNNGV, per germline. The V segment lost 4 bases and the J segment 5 bases; nucleotides outside the gene matches: 3. This CDR3 is 15 amino acids long.

CDR3 amino acids: CASSQEWTGVGVTNQPQHF. The CDR3 bases are TGCGCCAGCAGCCAAGAATGGACAGGGGTAGGGGTTACCAATCAGCCCCAGCATTTT. The chain has TRBV4-3 and TRBJ1-5; 9 nucleotides align to TRBD1. Unmatched junction bases numbered 12, after V lost 0 bases and J lost 3 bases. The CDR3 contains 19 residues. CDR1 and CDR2 from the germline V gene are LGHNA and YSLEER.